A selection of T cell receptor beta chains follows, all from one sample in a study of cytomegalovirus exposure and HLA in healthy donors. Generated by immunoSEQ multiplex PCR, the TCRdb table keeps only in-frame clones and is missing some. The sample holds some 180,000 clones, about 9.4% seen once. Sample: PBMCs. The receptors originated from a woman in her twenties or thirties in good health and CMV-seropositive. CDR3s include the opening cysteine and the closing phenylalanine or tryptophan. Fields, in order: clone size, D gene, V gene, J gene, CDR3 DNA, CDR3 protein. D genes are given only for firm matches. A clone size is listed for some rows: how often the clone was seen (once, few, many), or a class if it is expanded.

few,TRBD1,TRBV23-1,TRBJ1-2,TGCGCCAGCAGTCATGAGGGGACAGGGATAATAAGGCGATATGGCTACACCTTC,CASSHEGTGIIRRYGYTF
few,-,TRBV29-1,TRBJ1-3,TGCAGCGTTGCCGGGACAACTGGAAACACCATATATTTT,CSVAGTTGNTIYF
few,TRBD2,TRBV5-1,TRBJ2-1,TGCGCCAGCAGCTTCCTCTCGACTAGCGGGAGCTCCTACAATGAGCAGTTCTTC,CASSFLSTSGSSYNEQFF
few,TRBD2,TRBV2,TRBJ2-7,TGTGCCAGCAGCGAGGGACTAGCGGTCAAGTACGAGCAGTACTTC,CASSEGLAVKYEQYF
few,TRBD2,TRBV5-6,TRBJ2-1,TGTGCCAGCATCCAACTAGCGGAAGCCTACAATGAGCAGTTCTTC,CASIQLAEAYNEQFF
few,TRBD2,TRBV15,TRBJ2-2,TGTGCCACCAGCGGGTTTACTAGCGGGAGTCGTATAGCCGGGGAGCTGTTTTTT,CATSGFTSGSRIAGELFF
few,TRBD2,TRBV14,TRBJ2-1,TGTGCCAGCAGCCCTATCACTAGCGGGAGCTATGAGCAGTTCTTC,CASSPITSGSYEQFF
few,TRBD1,TRBV10-3,TRBJ2-7,TGTGCCATCCGGACAGGGCCCGACGAGCAGTACTTC,CAIRTGPDEQYF
few,TRBD2,TRBV5-6,TRBJ2-1,TGTGCCAGCAGCCCCTTAGGACTAGCGGGAGTAAAAGAGCAGTTCTTC,CASSPLGLAGVKEQFF
-,-,TRBV6-1,TRBJ2-7,TGTGCCAGCAGTGCTTGGCAAGGACTGACTTTCTCCTACGAGCAGTACTTC,CASSAWQGLTFSYEQYF
-,TRBD2,TRBV6-1,TRBJ2-7,TGTGCCAGCAGGGGGAGGGATTCCTACGAGCAGTACTTC,CASRGRDSYEQYF
-,-,TRBV2,TRBJ2-7,TGTGCCAGCAGGGAAAGCTCCTACGAGCAGTACTTC,CASRESSYEQYF
-,-,TRBV7-9,TRBJ1-2,TGTGCCAGCAGCTTAATGTCAGGGGCGGGTGATGGCTACACCTTC,CASSLMSGAGDGYTF
-,-,TRBV7-6,TRBJ1-1,TGTGCCAGCAGCTACGGACAGAACACTGAAGCTTTCTTT,CASSYGQNTEAFF
few,-,TRBV6-1,TRBJ2-7,TGTGCCACCGAGCTGACATCAAGCTACGAGCAGTACTTC,CATELTSSYEQYF
-,-,TRBV19,TRBJ2-5,TGTGCCAGTAGCATGAGAGACAGGCAGGAGACCCAGTACTTC,CASSMRDRQETQYF
-,TRBD1,TRBV6-6,TRBJ1-3,TGTGCCAGCAGTTACGCCGGGACAGGACCTGGAAACACCATATATTTT,CASSYAGTGPGNTIYF
few,TRBD2,TRBV30,TRBJ2-4,TGTGCCTGGAAATCGAAGCGGGAGCTCCTAGCCAAAAACATTCAGTACTTC,CAWKSKRELLAKNIQYF
-,TRBD1,TRBV27,TRBJ2-7,TGTGCCAGCAGTCGAACAGGGGGCGAACTCTACGAGCAGTACTTC,CASSRTGGELYEQYF
-,-,TRBV2,TRBJ2-5,TGTGCCAGCAAACCGGGAGTAGGCCAAGAGACCCAGTACTTC,CASKPGVGQETQYF
few,-,TRBV19,TRBJ1-5,TGTGCCAGTAGTTGGGGGGTGCATCAGCCCCAGCATTTT,CASSWGVHQPQHF
few,-,TRBV19,TRBJ1-5,TGTGCCAGTAGCCAGGGGCCTAGCAATCAGCCCCAGCATTTT,CASSQGPSNQPQHF
few,TRBD1,TRBV19,TRBJ1-2,TGTGCCAGTACCATTAGACAGGGGGATCGCTATGGCTACACCTTC,CASTIRQGDRYGYTF
-,-,TRBV29-1,TRBJ2-7,TGCAGCGTTCGGGGGTGGGCAGGGGGTTCCTACGAGCAGTACTTC,CSVRGWAGGSYEQYF
-,-,TRBV2,TRBJ2-3,TGTGCCAGCATTCCCGGCACAGATACGCAGTATTTT,CASIPGTDTQYF
few,-,TRBV25-1,TRBJ1-1,TGTGCCAGCAGCGCAGGGCCCGGGAACACTGAAGCTTTCTTT,CASSAGPGNTEAFF
few,TRBD1,TRBV9,TRBJ1-2,TGTGCCAGCAGCGGCGGACAGGGGTACTATGGCTACACCTTC,CASSGGQGYYGYTF
-,TRBD2,TRBV30,TRBJ2-3,TGTGCCTGGAGTGCGGGCGGGGGATTCACAGATACGCAGTATTTT,CAWSAGGGFTDTQYF
-,TRBD1,TRBV2,TRBJ1-1,TGTGCCAGCAGCTCCGAACAGGGGGCTACACTTTTGAACACTGAAGCTTTCTTT,CASSSEQGATLLNTEAFF
few,-,TRBV18,TRBJ1-1,TGTGCCAGCACGCCAGTGAACACTGAAGCTTTCTTT,CASTPVNTEAFF
few,TRBD2,TRBV9,TRBJ2-6,TGTGCCAGCAGCGTCGCTCTAGCGGGAGTTAGTGGGGCCAACGTCCTGACTTTC,CASSVALAGVSGANVLTF
-,-,TRBV5-4,TRBJ1-2,TGTGCCAGCAGCTTGGGCGCGGGCACCGATGGCTACACCTTC,CASSLGAGTDGYTF
few,TRBD1,TRBV5-5,TRBJ1-1,TGTGCCAGCAGCTGGGGTACCCGGGACAGTCGGTGGCGAGCTTTCTTT,CASSWGTRDSRWRAFF
-,-,TRBV27,TRBJ2-7,TGTGCCAGCAGCCTCGCCGGAGTGGCCTACGAGCAGTACTTC,CASSLAGVAYEQYF
-,-,TRBV4-1,TRBJ2-3,TGCGCCAGCAGCCAAGCCGGGAGCACAGATACGCAGTATTTT,CASSQAGSTDTQYF
-,TRBD1,TRBV10-3,TRBJ1-3,TGTGCCATCAGTGACGGGACAGGAGCTGGAAACACCATATATTTT,CAISDGTGAGNTIYF
-,TRBD2,TRBV4-2,TRBJ2-5,TGTGCCAGCAGCCAAACCTCGCGGGAGCAAGAGACCCAGTACTTC,CASSQTSREQETQYF
few,-,TRBV6-1,TRBJ2-2,TGTGCCAGCCTTTCCATACGAGAGCACACCGGGGAGCTGTTTTTT,CASLSIREHTGELFF
-,-,TRBV2,TRBJ2-1,TGTGCCAGCAGGGGGCCAGGGCAGGCCTACAATGAGCAGTTCTTC,CASRGPGQAYNEQFF
few,TRBD2,TRBV25-1,TRBJ2-2,TGTGCCAGCAGTGCGACGGGACTAGCGGGACCTACCGGGGAGCTGTTTTTT,CASSATGLAGPTGELFF
-,-,TRBV4-2,TRBJ2-7,TGTGCCAGCAGCCAAGGTGCTAGGATCGAGCAGTACTTC,CASSQGARIEQYF
few,TRBD2,TRBV9,TRBJ2-1,TGTGCCAGCAGCACCACTAGCGGCCGCTCCTACAATGAGCAGTTCTTC,CASSTTSGRSYNEQFF
-,TRBD2,TRBV6-4,TRBJ2-3,TGTGCCAGCAGCTCAACTAGCGCCCGGAGGACAGATACGCAGTATTTT,CASSSTSARRTDTQYF
-,-,TRBV5-6,TRBJ1-5,TGTGCCAGCAGCTTGGCTGCGGGGAATCAGCCCCAGCATTTT,CASSLAAGNQPQHF
few,-,TRBV2,TRBJ2-5,TGTGCCAGCAGTGGGAGTAGGGGGTACCAAGAGACCCAGTACTTC,CASSGSRGYQETQYF
-,TRBD1,TRBV19,TRBJ1-5,TGTGCCAGTAGTTCCGGACAGGGAACATATAGCAATCAGCCCCAGCATTTT,CASSSGQGTYSNQPQHF
-,-,TRBV7-3,TRBJ2-3,TGTGCCAGCAGCTTAGGGGCCACAGATACGCAGTATTTT,CASSLGATDTQYF